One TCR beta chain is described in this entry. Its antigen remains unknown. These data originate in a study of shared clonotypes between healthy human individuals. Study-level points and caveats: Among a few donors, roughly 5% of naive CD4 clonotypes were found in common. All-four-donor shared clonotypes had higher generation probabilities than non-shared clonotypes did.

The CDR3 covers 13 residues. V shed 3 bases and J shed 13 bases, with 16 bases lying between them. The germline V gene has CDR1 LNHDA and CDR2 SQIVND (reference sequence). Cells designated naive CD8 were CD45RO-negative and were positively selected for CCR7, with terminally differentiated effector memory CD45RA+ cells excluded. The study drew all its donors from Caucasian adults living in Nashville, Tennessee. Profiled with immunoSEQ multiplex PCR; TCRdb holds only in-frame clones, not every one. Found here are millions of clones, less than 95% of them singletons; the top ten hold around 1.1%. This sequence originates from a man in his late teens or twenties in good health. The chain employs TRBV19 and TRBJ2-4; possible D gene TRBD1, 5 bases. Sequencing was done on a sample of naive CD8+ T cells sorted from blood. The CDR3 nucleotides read TGTGCCAGTAGTATCTCCCCCAGGGCATCCCAGTACTTC. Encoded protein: CASSISPRASQYF.